This record covers a single T cell receptor (beta chain). The antigen remains undetermined. This sample was taken from a study of T cells in narcolepsy. Turning to the study itself: Enrolled donors included narcolepsy type 1 or type 2 patients and healthy controls.

Whole-study results and caveats: Reportedly, autoreactive clonotypes were serially detected in patients' blood but not controls'.

Sequenced by immunoSEQ multiplex PCR; TCRdb stores in-frame clones only, minus some. The sample contains tens of thousands of clones, 85% of which appear only once. The V end was cut by 3 bases, the J end by 3 bases, with 7 bases between. The CDR3 has 13 amino acids. Germline-derived CDR1 and CDR2 are MDHEN and SYDVKM. This sequence originates from a human donor with narcolepsy. Sequencing was performed on CD45RA- memory CD4+ T cells from PBMCs. V is TRBV28 and J is TRBJ2-3, with D maybe TRBD1 (5 bases). The CDR3 coding sequence is TGTGCCAGCAGTTTTACAGGTACAGATACGCAGTATTTT. Translated: CASSFTGTDTQYF.